A single sample gave rise to the 28 T cell receptor beta chains below, sequenced in a study of CD8 T cells in ankylosing spondylitis. General study points: What appeared characteristic of ankylosing spondylitis blood was a TCR beta motif of under 10 highly homologous variants.

Antigens of these TCRs are unknown. TCRdb fed the 5' RACE reads into MiXCR, producing one record per CDR3 protein. The sample includes 700,000 to 1,000,000 distinct CDR3 sequences, 10% to 15% of them seen just once. The sample was blood, either unsorted or a sorted T cell fraction (not recorded which). All receptors come from a male donor with ankylosing spondylitis.

This clonotype turned up a few times. V gene TRBV21-1 combines with J gene TRBJ2-4; the table assigns TRBD1, which was not confirmed against the DNA. TRBV21-1 is marked as a pseudogene. The CDR3 is made up of 15 amino acids. CDR3 DNA sequence: TGTGCCAGCAGCTCACTCCGGGACAGTAAAAACATTCAGTACTTC. It is translated as CASSSLRDSKNIQYF.

The gene calls are TRBV18 and TRBJ1-5; no clear D. Germline assignment: CDR1 KGHSH and CDR2 LQKENI. This CDR3 region has 12 residues. V was cut by 3 bases and J by 12 bases, with 12 bases left in between. DNA of the CDR3: TGTGCCAGCTCACCTGCTGGCTCGCTCCAGCATTTT. The encoded protein is CASSPAGSLQHF.

The DNA of the CDR3 is TGTGCCAGCAGTTTGCTCGGGACCGAGCAGTACTTC. This translates into CASSLLGTEQYF. V and J are TRBV12-3 or TRBV12-4 and TRBJ2-7; D tentatively reads TRBD1 or TRBD2 (5 bases each). V was clipped by 3 bases and J by 6 bases, with 9 bases between them. This CDR3 has 12 residues.

This clonotype was seen only a few times. The chain links TRBV11-2 to TRBJ2-7, with D possibly being TRBD2 (5 bases). Trimming stripped 1 base from V and 0 bases from J, with 19 bases between. The CDR3 totals 18 residues. Germline V CDR1 and CDR2: SGHAT, FQNNGV. The CDR3 sequence: CASSLGGWVLRSSYEQYF. CDR3 coding DNA: TGTGCCAGCAGCTTAGGCGGGTGGGTCCTAAGGAGCTCCTACGAGCAGTACTTC.

This chain links TRBV12-3 or TRBV12-4 with TRBJ1-2, with no clear D. This CDR3 is built from 13 residues. The V gene lost 3 bases and the J gene lost 5 bases, with 10 bases spanning the gap. The CDR3: CASSLLQLYGYTF. In DNA form, the CDR3 reads TGTGCCAGCAGTTTGTTACAGTTATATGGCTACACCTTC.

This clonotype was detected only a few times. The chain recombines TRBV7-2 with TRBJ1-2; TRBD1 aligns across 7 bases. This CDR3 is 14 amino acids long. The germline V gene encodes CDR1 SGHTA and CDR2 FQGNSA. After removal of 5 bases from V and 7 bases from J, the junction contained 10 bases not matched to a gene. This CDR3 reads CASSRDREVRGYTF. CDR3 in DNA: TGTGCCAGCAGCCGTGACAGGGAGGTTCGTGGCTACACCTTC.

The gene calls are TRBV28 and TRBJ1-2; D is unresolved. The CDR3 has 13 amino acids. CDR1 and CDR2 (germline): MDHEN, SYDVKM. The V end lost 2 bases, the J end lost 9 bases, and 13 bases lay between the germline ends. CDR3 sequence (DNA): TGTGCCAGCAGTTTACCGGCCTTCTTTAGCTACACCTTC. It translates to CASSLPAFFSYTF.

Many counts were recorded for this clonotype. The rearrangement joins TRBV29-1 to TRBJ2-3, with D tentatively TRBD1 or TRBD2 (5 bases each). CDR1 and CDR2 (germline): SQVTM, ANQGSEA. V was clipped by 7 bases and J by 6 bases, with 17 bases between them. The length of the CDR3 is 13 residues. CDR3 sequence (DNA): TGCAGCGGACGGGGCCTCCAGTGGGATACGCAGTATTTT. This encodes CSGRGLQWDTQYF.

This clonotype was seen a handful of times. The CDR3 here is CAIRRADTQYF. CDR3 in DNA: TGTGCCATCAGGCGAGCAGATACGCAGTATTTT. J is TRBJ2-3 and V is TRBV10-3; D not resolved. Per the germline V gene, CDR1 is ENHRY and CDR2 is SYGVKD. This CDR3 is built from 11 residues. Trimming stripped 6 bases from V and 4 bases from J, with 5 bases between.

This clonotype has at least ten counts. The chain carries TRBV10-3 and TRBJ2-7; a weak D match, TRBD1 (6 bases). The V end lost 6 bases, the J end lost 4 bases, and 13 bases lay between the germline ends. This CDR3 spans 13 amino acids. Germline-derived CDR1 and CDR2 are ENHRY and SYGVKD. DNA of the CDR3: TGTGCCATCAGGTCCAGGACAGCTTACGAGCAGTACTTC. Translating it yields CAIRSRTAYEQYF.

V and J are TRBV20-1 and TRBJ1-1; D may be TRBD1 (6 bases). The CDR3 is 14 residues long. Trimming left V 6 bases short and J 6 bases short, with 20 bases between. CDR1 DFQATT and CDR2 SNEGSKA come from the germline V gene (reference sequence). The CDR3 nucleotides are TGCAGTGCCAGGATCTGGGGGGCTACGGCTGAAGCTTTCTTT. Protein sequence: CSARIWGATAEAFF.

The V and J genes are TRBV20-1 and TRBJ1-2; TRBD1 agrees at 7 bases. This CDR3 has 14 residues. From germline, CDR1 is DFQATT and CDR2 SNEGSKA (reference sequence). J was trimmed by 6 bases and V by 6 bases; bases with no gene match: 13. CDR3 bases: TGCAGTGCCCTTACGACAGGGACTGTTAATGGCTACACCTTC. Protein sequence: CSALTTGTVNGYTF.

This clonotype came up a few times. The chain employs TRBV12-5 and TRBJ2-1; TRBD2 matches 8 bases. CDR1 is LGHNT, CDR2 FRNRAP, per germline. The CDR3 sequence is 15 residues long. V shed 5 bases and J 6 bases; nucleotides not matched to a gene: 9. The chain's CDR3 is CASGQGTSPSNEQFF. The CDR3 bases are TGTGCTAGTGGTCAAGGGACTAGTCCTAGCAATGAGCAGTTCTTC.

The gene calls are TRBV10-3 and TRBJ2-1; D may correspond to TRBD1 or TRBD2 (6 bases each). V lost 6 bases and J 7 bases, leaving 16 bases between the germline ends. Germline V gene data show CDR1 as ENHRY and CDR2 as SYGVKD. This CDR3 is built from 14 residues. CDR3 bases: TGTGCCATCAGGCCAGGGGATGGAGGGAATGAGCAGTTCTTC. Amino acids: CAIRPGDGGNEQFF.

This clonotype turned up a few times. The CDR3 loop reads CSVGTGGTYQPQHF. CDR3 coding DNA: TGCAGCGTCGGGACAGGGGGCACGTATCAGCCCCAGCATTTT. V and J are TRBV29-1 and TRBJ1-5, with 12 bases lining up with TRBD1. The germline gives CDR1 SQVTM, CDR2 ANQGSEA. The CDR3 totals 14 residues. With 6 bases clipped from V and 5 bases from J, the junction kept 5 bases outside the gene matches.

This sequence joins TRBV15 and TRBJ1-2; D remains ambiguous. Trimming left V 2 bases short and J 5 bases short, with 6 bases between. The CDR3 has 12 amino acids. CDR1 LNHNV and CDR2 YYDKDF come from the germline V gene (reference sequence). CDR3 residues: CATSRSKYGYTF. CDR3 nucleotides: TGTGCCACCAGCAGATCGAAGTATGGCTACACCTTC. Based on the CDR3 plus reference TRBV15 and TRBJ1-2, the full variable domain is DAMVIQNPRYQVTQFGKPVTLSCSQTLNHNVMYWYQQKSSQAPKLLFHYYDKDFNNEADTPDNFQSRRPNTSFCFLDIRSPGLGDTAMYLCATSRSKYGYTFGSGTRLTVV.

J is TRBJ2-2 and V is TRBV6-1; tentative D call: TRBD1 (6 bases). Trimming took off 7 bases at V and 1 base at J, with 13 bases between the two ends. The germline V gene encodes CDR1 MNHNS and CDR2 SASEGT. This CDR3 has 15 residues. The CDR3 is CASTKLGQNTGELFF. The CDR3 coding sequence is TGTGCCAGCACCAAACTGGGACAGAACACCGGGGAGCTGTTTTTT.

This clonotype showed up just a few times. This chain joins TRBV6-6 and TRBJ2-5, with 9 bases aligning to TRBD1. This CDR3 is built from 13 residues. The J segment lost 2 bases and the V segment lost 6 bases, leaving 1 base of the junction unmatched. In germline, CDR1 is MNHNY, CDR2 SVGAGI (reference sequence). The CDR3 sequence: CASRDRGQETQYF. The CDR3 DNA reads TGTGCCAGCAGAGACAGGGGGCAAGAGACCCAGTACTTC.

As to this clonotype: A much larger clone sits a single nucleotide away, making a read error possible. The chain recombines TRBV29-1 with TRBJ2-5, with D perhaps TRBD1 or TRBD2 (5 bases each). Germline CDR1 SQVTM, CDR2 ANQGSEA. The CDR3 is made up of 13 amino acids. The CDR3 reads CSGGSGGAETQNF. CDR3 DNA sequence: TGCAGCGGGGGATCTGGGGGAGCGGAGACCCAGAACTTC.

This clonotype was found many times. This sequence joins TRBV5-5 and TRBJ1-1; D is ambiguous. The CDR3 is 14 amino acids. V dropped 0 bases and J dropped 2 bases, with 8 bases sitting between them. In germline, CDR1 is SGHKS, CDR2 YYEKEE (reference sequence). The CDR3 loop is CASSLGTQNTEAFF. CDR3 coding DNA: TGTGCCAGCAGCTTGGGGACTCAAAACACTGAAGCTTTCTTT.

This clonotype was seen ten or more times. The J gene is TRBJ2-3, the V gene TRBV29-1; weak D call: TRBD2 (6 bases). Trimming took off 4 bases at V and 2 bases at J, with 10 bases between the two ends. The CDR3 is 13 amino acids. From germline, CDR1 is SQVTM and CDR2 ANQGSEA. The CDR3 DNA is TGCAGCGTTGGGACTAAACTCACAGATACGCAGTATTTT. Protein product: CSVGTKLTDTQYF.

This clonotype was counted many times. J is TRBJ1-2 and V is TRBV10-3, with D hard to call. V lost 0 bases and J 8 bases, leaving 13 bases between the germline ends. Germline V gene data show CDR1 as ENHRY and CDR2 as SYGVKD. The CDR3 is made up of 14 amino acids. CDR3 region: CAISESHGVGGYTF. CDR3 sequence (DNA): TGTGCCATCAGTGAGTCTCACGGAGTTGGGGGCTACACCTTC.

This clonotype came up a few times. This chain links TRBV10-3 with TRBJ2-7; 9 positions agree with TRBD1. CDR3 size: 15 residues. Losses at the gene ends were 0 bases for V and 6 bases for J; bases not matched to a gene: 6. Germline V gene data show CDR1 as ENHRY and CDR2 as SYGVKD. The CDR3: CAISESGTGFGEQYF. The CDR3, as DNA: TGTGCCATCAGTGAGTCGGGGACAGGGTTCGGCGAGCAGTACTTC.

This clonotype was counted at least ten times. The gene calls are TRBV7-2 and TRBJ2-7; the D is unclear. Between the trimmed V and J ends, which lost 5 bases and 2 bases, there was a span of 4 bases. The CDR3 has 11 residues. The germline V gene encodes CDR1 SGHTA and CDR2 FQGNSA. The CDR3 protein is CASSTAYEQYF. CDR3 DNA: TGTGCCAGCAGCACCGCCTACGAGCAGTACTTC.

This chain uses TRBV12-3 or TRBV12-4 with TRBJ1-5, with D maybe TRBD1 (5 bases). CDR3 size: 15 residues. V was shortened by 2 bases and J by 2 bases, with 10 bases between the two germline ends. This CDR3 is CASSLRRDGNQPQHF. The CDR3, as DNA: TGTGCCAGCAGTTTACGTAGGGACGGCAATCAGCCCCAGCATTTT.

The chain couples TRBV11-2 to TRBJ2-3; the match to TRBD1 covers 8 bases. Trimming cost V 4 bases and J 2 bases; bases outside gene matches: 8. The CDR3 has 16 residues. Germline values: CDR1 SGHAT, CDR2 FQNNGV. The CDR3 here is CASSSRDRIYTDTQYF. The CDR3 coding sequence is TGTGCCAGCAGCTCGCGGGACAGGATTTACACAGATACGCAGTATTTT.

This clonotype showed up many times. The V gene is TRBV5-1, the J gene TRBJ1-3, with D perhaps TRBD1 (6 bases). CDR3 length: 13 residues. V was clipped by 5 bases and J by 4 bases, with 10 bases between them. CDR1 SGHRS and CDR2 YFSETQ come from the germline V gene. The CDR3 spells CASSRDNGNTIYF. In nucleotides, the CDR3 is TGCGCCAGCAGTCGGGACAACGGAAACACCATATATTTT.

The chain combines TRBV12-3 or TRBV12-4 with TRBJ2-7; tentatively, D is TRBD1 (5 bases). Trimming removed 7 bases from V and 3 bases from J, with 16 bases in between. The CDR3 has 14 residues. The CDR3 coding sequence is TGTGCCAGCACCTTCAGCGACAGCCGCTACGAGCAGTACTTC. Translated: CASTFSDSRYEQYF.